This T cell receptor beta chain was retrieved from a study of blood T cell repertoires in COVID-19. Recovery meant two consecutive negative NP/OP PCR tests, professional clearance, or resolved symptoms. There are 15 residues in the CDR3. Germline CDR1 is MGHRA and CDR2 is YSYEKL. Deletions cut 0 bases from V and 6 bases from J, with 14 bases between. Clones were read by immunoSEQ multiplex PCR, and TCRdb kept only the in-frame ones, dropping some. Of roughly 190,000 clones detected, around 90% appear once; the ten largest clones hold around 2%. J is TRBJ1-1 and V is TRBV4-1, with TRBD1 as a possible D gene (5 bases). Material: PBMCs or T cells enriched from blood (not recorded which). The sequence derives from a woman younger than 45 who had recovered from COVID-19. The chain's CDR3 is CASSQEDSAIAEAFF. The CDR3 DNA follows: TGCGCCAGCAGCCAAGAAGACAGTGCGATCGCTGAAGCTTTCTTT.